The T cell receptor (beta chain) under discussion was sequenced for a study of T cells in Graves' hyperthyroidism and ophthalmopathy (dated by TCRdb to the late 2010s). Background on the whole study: Peripheral blood samples were taken at initial diagnosis, before any treatment was given. A discovery cohort of roughly 100 patients, 43 with Graves' ophthalmopathy and 55 to 65 with stable Graves' hyperthyroidism, was used to find distinguishing TCR V-J signatures. An independent validation cohort of 18 to 20 hyperthyroidism patients and about 16 patients who later progressed to ophthalmopathy tested prospective prediction of ophthalmopathy. The roughly 100 discovery patients were randomly divided into training and test sets at a 7:3 ratio. Thyroid tissue and blood T-cell repertoires from about six Graves' hyperthyroidism patients were also compared in the study. After sampling, hyperthyroidism patients received methimazole starting at 30 mg daily, and ophthalmopathy patients received high-dose intravenous methylprednisolone. The paper reports TCR Vbeta CDR3 sequencing of 140 or so peripheral blood samples: approximately 43 ophthalmopathy, about 75 hyperthyroidism and around 17 progressor patients. Here is what the overall study found, with its caveats: In validation, progression to ophthalmopathy was predicted by the model with roughly 71% sensitivity and 72.22% specificity, a median of approximately 6.5 months before onset. Sample size was not statistically predetermined, and blinding of investigators to group allocation was not performed. Blood samples also contained most of the expanded thyroid clonotypes (frequency above 0.001), which suggests that blood repertoires may reflect thyroid immune responses. Ophthalmopathy was separated from stable hyperthyroidism by a 13 V-J signature model, with around 88% sensitivity and 81% to 82% specificity obtained in cross-validation and 80%/75% obtained in testing.

Hyperthyroidism patients were aged 18 to 65 years and newly diagnosed, with disease duration of less than 2 months. Patients with uncontrolled infections, other autoimmune diseases, pregnancy or lactation were excluded. Diagnoses relied on clinical symptoms, serum thyroxine and TRAb, thyroid ultrasound and orbital computed tomography. Blood from progressor patients was drawn when they were first diagnosed with hyperthyroidism, before any ophthalmopathy symptoms appeared. PBMCs were isolated from more than 9 ml of fresh peripheral blood by Ficoll-Paque density gradient centrifugation. Progressor patients were initially diagnosed with Graves' hyperthyroidism and developed ophthalmopathy during follow-up. Total RNA was extracted with Trizol reagent, and quality was checked on an Agilent 2100 Bioanalyzer. Amplification of TCR beta CDR3 regions was carried out from RNA transcripts. The first round of RT-PCR for the TCR CDR3 was performed with the HTBI primer set and the Qiagen OneStep RT-PCR kit. A second multiplex PCR round built the libraries, followed by size selection and purification. Sequencing of the libraries was done on an Illumina HiSeq2000 using paired-end 100 bp reads. Per the authors' processing: Raw data were processed with SOAPnuke, discarding reads with adapters, uncalled bases, mean Phred below 15, or no exact constant-primer or identifier match. High-quality paired reads were merged using COPE v1.2.5, and each unique nucleotide sequence was defined as a clonotype. MiTCR v1.1 was used to align the clonotypes against IMGT TRBV, TRBD and TRBJ reference segments. The analysis was restricted to V-J combinations with a frequency above 0.0001, which together covered 99% to 99.2% of the repertoires. A TCS score was defined as the ratio between F50 (clonal expansion) and ExV (chaos), using BLOSUM62-based TCRdist between CDR3 peptides within each V-J. Welch's t-statistics and random forest reduced 514 V-J features to roughly 13, which were used in a naive Bayes classifier (R e1071). Through fastp at Q25 and MiXCR, TCRdb rebuilt clones from the public reads, retaining in-frame beta chains. Identical CDR3 proteins give one entry, which carries the most common genes and DNA. TCRdb, rather than the study authors, made the V and J calls. In this sample the table shows around 700,000 distinct CDR3 sequences, over 15% of which occur a single time. 16% of the sample comes from the top ten.

This clonotype appeared many times. It lacks a known antigen. There are no base qualities to consult, and no much larger clone falls within one base. A distance of 13 bases separates the germline ends of V and J, which lose 5 bases and 0 bases respectively. CDR1 and CDR2 are read off the germline V gene as SNHLY and FYNNEI. Reading from cysteine to phenylalanine, the CDR3 counts 16 amino acids. Only CDR3 DNA remains: 48 bases, in frame from the first base. The sequenced material came from blood. The V gene is TRBV2 and the J gene is TRBJ2-2; the D gene assignment is ambiguous. The sequence derives from a woman aged 45-65 years with Graves' hyperthyroidism that later progressed to Graves' ophthalmopathy. The bases are TGTGCCAGCAGTTATTGGACGGTCGCGAACACCGGGGAGCTGTTTTTT. Its translation is CASSYWTVANTGELFF.